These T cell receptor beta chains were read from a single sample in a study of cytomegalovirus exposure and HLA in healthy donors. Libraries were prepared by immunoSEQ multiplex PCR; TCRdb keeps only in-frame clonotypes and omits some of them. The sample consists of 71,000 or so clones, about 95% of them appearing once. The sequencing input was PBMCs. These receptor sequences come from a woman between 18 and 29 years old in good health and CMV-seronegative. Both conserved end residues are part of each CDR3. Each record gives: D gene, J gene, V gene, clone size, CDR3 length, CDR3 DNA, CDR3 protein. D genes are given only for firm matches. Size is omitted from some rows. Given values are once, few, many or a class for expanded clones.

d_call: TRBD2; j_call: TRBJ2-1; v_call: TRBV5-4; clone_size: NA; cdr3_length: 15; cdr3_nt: TGTGCCAGCAGCCCAACCGGACTAGCGGGGGGAGAGCAGTTCTTC; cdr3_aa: CASSPTGLAGGEQFF
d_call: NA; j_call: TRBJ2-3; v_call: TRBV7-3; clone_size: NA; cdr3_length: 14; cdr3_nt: TGTGCCAGCAGCTACGGGTTTAGCACAGATACGCAGTATTTT; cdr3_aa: CASSYGFSTDTQYF
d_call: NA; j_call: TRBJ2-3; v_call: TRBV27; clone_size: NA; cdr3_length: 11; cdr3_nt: TGTGCCAGCAGTCCGGGGGATACGCAGTATTTT; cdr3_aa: CASSPGDTQYF
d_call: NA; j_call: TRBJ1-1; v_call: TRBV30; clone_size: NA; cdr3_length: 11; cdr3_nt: TGTGCCTGGAGTCTCGACTCCTATTTTGTCTTT; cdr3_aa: CAWSLDSYFVF
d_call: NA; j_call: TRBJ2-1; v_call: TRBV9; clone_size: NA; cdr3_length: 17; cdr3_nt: TGTGCCAGCAGCGTAGGAGCCAGCGATAGCTCCTACAATGAGCAGTTCTTC; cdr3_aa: CASSVGASDSSYNEQFF
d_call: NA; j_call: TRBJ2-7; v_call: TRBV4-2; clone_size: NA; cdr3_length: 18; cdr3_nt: TGTGCCAGCAGCCAAGAAGTTAGTTCGTGGCTAGCTACCTACGAGCAGTACTTC; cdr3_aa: CASSQEVSSWLATYEQYF
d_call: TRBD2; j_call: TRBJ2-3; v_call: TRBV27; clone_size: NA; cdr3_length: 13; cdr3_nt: TGTGCCAGCGGGACTAGCCTCGATGGGACGCAGTATTTT; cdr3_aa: CASGTSLDGTQYF
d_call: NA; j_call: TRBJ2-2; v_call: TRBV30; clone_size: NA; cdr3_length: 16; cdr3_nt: TGTGCCTGGAGTCACCTGACGGGACTGTACACCGGGGAGCTGTTTTTT; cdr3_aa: CAWSHLTGLYTGELFF
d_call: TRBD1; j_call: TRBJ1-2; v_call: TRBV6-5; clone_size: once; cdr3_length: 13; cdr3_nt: TGTGCCAGCAGTTACACAGGGGAGGACGGCTACACCTTC; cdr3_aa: CASSYTGEDGYTF
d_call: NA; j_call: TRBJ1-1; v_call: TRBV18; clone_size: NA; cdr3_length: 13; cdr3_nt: TGTGCCAGCTCACCACTTCTGGCCACTGAAGCTTTCTTT; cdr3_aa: CASSPLLATEAFF
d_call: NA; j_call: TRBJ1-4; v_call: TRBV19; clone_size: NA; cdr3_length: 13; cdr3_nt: TGTGCCAGTACAAGGGAGGATGCGGGAAAACTGTTTTTT; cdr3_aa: CASTREDAGKLFF
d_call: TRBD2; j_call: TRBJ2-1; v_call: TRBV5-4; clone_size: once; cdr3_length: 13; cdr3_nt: TGTGCCAGCAGCTTGGCTCTAGCGGCTGAGCAGTTCTTC; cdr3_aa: CASSLALAAEQFF
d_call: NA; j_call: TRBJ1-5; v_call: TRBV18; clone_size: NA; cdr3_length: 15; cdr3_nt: TGTGCCAGCTCACCAGGGGCAGGAATCAATCAGCCCCAGCATTTT; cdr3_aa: CASSPGAGINQPQHF
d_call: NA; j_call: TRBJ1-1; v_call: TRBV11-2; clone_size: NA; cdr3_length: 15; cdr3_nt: TGTGCCAGCAGCCCCCGGGTGGCGATGAACACTGAAGCTTTCTTT; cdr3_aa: CASSPRVAMNTEAFF
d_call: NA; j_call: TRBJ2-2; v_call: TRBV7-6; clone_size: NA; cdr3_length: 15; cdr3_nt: TGTGCCAGCAGCTCCCGGGACAAGAACACCGGGGAGCTGTTTTTT; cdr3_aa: CASSSRDKNTGELFF
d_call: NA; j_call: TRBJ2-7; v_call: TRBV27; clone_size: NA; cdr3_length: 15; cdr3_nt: TGTGCCAGCAGTTTATCAGGCGGAGCTCGGGGGGAGCAGTACTTC; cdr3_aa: CASSLSGGARGEQYF
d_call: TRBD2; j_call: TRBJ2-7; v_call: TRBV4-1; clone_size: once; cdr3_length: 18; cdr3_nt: TGCGCCAGCAGCCAAGATCCCGCCCTAGCGGGAGAACGGTACGAGCAGTACTTC; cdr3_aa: CASSQDPALAGERYEQYF
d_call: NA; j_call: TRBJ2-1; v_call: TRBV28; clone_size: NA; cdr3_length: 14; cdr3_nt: TGTGCCAGCAAGCTAACAGGGAGCTACAATGAGCAGTTCTTC; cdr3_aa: CASKLTGSYNEQFF
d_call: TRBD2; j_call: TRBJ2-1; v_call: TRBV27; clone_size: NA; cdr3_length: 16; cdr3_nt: TGTGCCAGCAGTTCTACGACTAGCTTCTCCTACAATGAGCAGTTCTTC; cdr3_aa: CASSSTTSFSYNEQFF
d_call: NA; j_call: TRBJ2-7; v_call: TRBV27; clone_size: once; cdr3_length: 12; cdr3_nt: TGTGCCAGCAGTCCAGGCTCCTACGAGCAGTACTTC; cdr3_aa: CASSPGSYEQYF
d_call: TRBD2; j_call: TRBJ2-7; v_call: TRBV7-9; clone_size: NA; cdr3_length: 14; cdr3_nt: TGTGCCAGCAGTAGCCCGGGACTAGATAACGAGCAGTACTTC; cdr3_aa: CASSSPGLDNEQYF
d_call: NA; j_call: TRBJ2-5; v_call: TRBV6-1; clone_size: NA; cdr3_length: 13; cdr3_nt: TGTGCCAGCAGTGATGTTCCGCGGGAGACCCAGTACTTC; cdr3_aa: CASSDVPRETQYF
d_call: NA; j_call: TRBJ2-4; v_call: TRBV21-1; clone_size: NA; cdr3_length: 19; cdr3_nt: TGTGCCAGCAGCCCGGGGACTAGCGGGAGGGCCTTTCCCGAAAACATTCAGTACTTC; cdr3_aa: CASSPGTSGRAFPENIQYF
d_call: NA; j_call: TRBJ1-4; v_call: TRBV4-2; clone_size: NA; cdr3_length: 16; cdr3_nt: TGTGCCAGCAGCCAAGTCGGCGACTGGACTAATGAAAAACTGTTTTTT; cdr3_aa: CASSQVGDWTNEKLFF
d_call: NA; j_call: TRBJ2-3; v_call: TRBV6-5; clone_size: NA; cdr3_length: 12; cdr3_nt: TGTGCCAGCAGTTCGCAAGCGGATACGCAGTATTTT; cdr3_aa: CASSSQADTQYF
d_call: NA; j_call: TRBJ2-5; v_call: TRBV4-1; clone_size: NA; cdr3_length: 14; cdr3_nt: TGCGCCAGCAGCCAAGATTTCCATCACGAGGAGCAGTACTTC; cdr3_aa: CASSQDFHHEEQYF
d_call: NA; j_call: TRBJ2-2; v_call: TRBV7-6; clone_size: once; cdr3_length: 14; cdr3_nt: TGTGCCAGCAGCTTAGTCAGGGCCACCGGGGAGCTGTTTTTT; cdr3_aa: CASSLVRATGELFF
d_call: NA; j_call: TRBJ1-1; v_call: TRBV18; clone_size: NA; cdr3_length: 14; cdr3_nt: TGTGCCAGCTCACCACGCCCGGGGAACACTGAAGCTTTCTTT; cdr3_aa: CASSPRPGNTEAFF
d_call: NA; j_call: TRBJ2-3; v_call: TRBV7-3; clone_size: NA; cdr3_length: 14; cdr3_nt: TGTGCCAGCAGCTTGACTAAAAGCACAGATACGCAGTATTTT; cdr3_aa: CASSLTKSTDTQYF
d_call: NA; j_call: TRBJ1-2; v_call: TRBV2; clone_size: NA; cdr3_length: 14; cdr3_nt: TGTGCCAGCACCCCCGGTGACATATTCTATGGCTACACCTTC; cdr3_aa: CASTPGDIFYGYTF
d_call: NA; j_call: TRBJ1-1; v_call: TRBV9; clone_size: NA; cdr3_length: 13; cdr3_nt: TGTGCCAGCAGCATCGGACAAAATGGCCTTCTTTTCTTT; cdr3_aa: CASSIGQNGLLFF
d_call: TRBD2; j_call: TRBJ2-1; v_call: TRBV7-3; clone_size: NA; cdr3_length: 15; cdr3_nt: TGTGCCAGCAGCAGGGGACTAGCGGGAGGGAGTGAGCAGTTCTTC; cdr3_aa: CASSRGLAGGSEQFF
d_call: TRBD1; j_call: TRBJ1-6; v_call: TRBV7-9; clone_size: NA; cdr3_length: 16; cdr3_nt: TGTGCCAGCAGCTCCCCACAGGGGGGCTATAATTCACCCCTCCACTTT; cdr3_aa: CASSSPQGGYNSPLHF
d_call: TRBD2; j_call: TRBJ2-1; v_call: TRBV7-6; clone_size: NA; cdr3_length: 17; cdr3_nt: TGTGCCAGCAGCCTATACCTTGGGACTAGCAAAGGCAATGAGCAGTTCTTC; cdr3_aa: CASSLYLGTSKGNEQFF
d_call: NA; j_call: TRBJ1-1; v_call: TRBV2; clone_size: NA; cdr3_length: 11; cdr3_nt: TGTGCCAGCAGGGGGGGGACTGAAGCTTTCTTT; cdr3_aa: CASRGGTEAFF
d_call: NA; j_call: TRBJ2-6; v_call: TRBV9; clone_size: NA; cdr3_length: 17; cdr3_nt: TGTGCCAGCAGCGTAGAGGACTCTAGCTCTGGGGCCAACGTCCTGACTTTC; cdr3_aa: CASSVEDSSSGANVLTF
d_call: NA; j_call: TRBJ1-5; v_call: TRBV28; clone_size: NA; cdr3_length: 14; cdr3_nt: TGTGCCAGCAGCCAGACAGGTGGCCATCAGCCCCAGCATTTT; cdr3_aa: CASSQTGGHQPQHF
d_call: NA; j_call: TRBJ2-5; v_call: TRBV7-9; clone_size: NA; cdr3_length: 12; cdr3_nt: TGTGCCAGCAGCCTAACGGGGGAAGACCAGTACTTC; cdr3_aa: CASSLTGEDQYF
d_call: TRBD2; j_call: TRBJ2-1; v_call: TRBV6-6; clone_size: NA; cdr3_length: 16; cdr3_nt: TGTGCCAGCAGTTTTGGTAGCGGGAGGGCCCTCGATGAGCAGTTCTTC; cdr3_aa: CASSFGSGRALDEQFF
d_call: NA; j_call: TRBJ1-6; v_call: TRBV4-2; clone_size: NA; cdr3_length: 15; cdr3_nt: TGTGCCAGCAGCCAATTTACAGGGCCAAATTCACCCCTCCACTTT; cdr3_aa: CASSQFTGPNSPLHF
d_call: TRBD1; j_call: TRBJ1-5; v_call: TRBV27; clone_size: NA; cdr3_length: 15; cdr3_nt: TGTGCCAGCAGTACCAGGGGGCCTAGCAATCAGCCCCAGCATTTT; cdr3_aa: CASSTRGPSNQPQHF
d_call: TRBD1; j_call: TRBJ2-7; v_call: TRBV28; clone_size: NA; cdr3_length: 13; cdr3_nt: TGTGCCAGCGGACAGGGGGCGATCTACGAGCAGTACTTC; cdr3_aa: CASGQGAIYEQYF
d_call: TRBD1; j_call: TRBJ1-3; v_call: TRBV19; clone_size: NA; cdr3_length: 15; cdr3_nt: TGTGCCAGTAGTCTCGGGACAGCTTCTGGAAACACCATATATTTT; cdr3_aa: CASSLGTASGNTIYF
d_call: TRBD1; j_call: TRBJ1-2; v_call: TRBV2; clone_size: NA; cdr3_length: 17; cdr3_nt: TGTGCCAGCAGATCCGGGACAGGGGCTTATCATAACTATGGCTACACCTTC; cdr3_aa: CASRSGTGAYHNYGYTF
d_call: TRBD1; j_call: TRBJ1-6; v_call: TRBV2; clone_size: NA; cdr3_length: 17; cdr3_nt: TGTGCCAGCAGTGAAACCCGTACAGGGGGGTTCAATTCACCCCTCCACTTT; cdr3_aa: CASSETRTGGFNSPLHF
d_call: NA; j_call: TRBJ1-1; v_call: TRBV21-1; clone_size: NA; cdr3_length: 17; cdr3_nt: TGTGCCAGCAGCAAAGGGAGGGCAGGGGGTGATAACACTGAAGCTTTCTTT; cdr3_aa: CASSKGRAGGDNTEAFF
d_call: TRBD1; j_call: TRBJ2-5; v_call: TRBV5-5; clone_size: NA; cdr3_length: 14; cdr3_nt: TGTGCCAGCAGCTTGCACAGGGGCCAAGAGACCCAGTACTTC; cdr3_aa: CASSLHRGQETQYF
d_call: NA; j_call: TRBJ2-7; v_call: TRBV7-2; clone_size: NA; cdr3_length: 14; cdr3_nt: TGTGCCAGCAGCTTGTCTGGAGGGGCCTACGAGCAGTACTTC; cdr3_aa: CASSLSGGAYEQYF
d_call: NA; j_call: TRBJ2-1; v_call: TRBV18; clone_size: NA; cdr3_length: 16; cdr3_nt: TGTGCCAGCTCACCAAACAGGGCTAGCTCCTACAATGAGCAGTTCTTC; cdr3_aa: CASSPNRASSYNEQFF
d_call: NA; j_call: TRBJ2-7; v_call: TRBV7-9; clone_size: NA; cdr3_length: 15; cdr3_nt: TGTGCCAGCAGCTCGGAAAAAAGGGGAGGCTACGAGCAGTACTTC; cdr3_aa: CASSSEKRGGYEQYF
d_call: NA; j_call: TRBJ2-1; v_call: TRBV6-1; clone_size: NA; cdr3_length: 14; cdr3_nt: TGTGCCAGCAGTGAAGGGGAAGGGGGCAATGAGCAGTTCTTC; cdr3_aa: CASSEGEGGNEQFF
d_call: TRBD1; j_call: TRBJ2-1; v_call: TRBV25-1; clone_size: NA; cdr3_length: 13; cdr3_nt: TGTGCCAGCAGCAGGGGGTCATACAATGAGCAGTTCTTC; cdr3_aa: CASSRGSYNEQFF
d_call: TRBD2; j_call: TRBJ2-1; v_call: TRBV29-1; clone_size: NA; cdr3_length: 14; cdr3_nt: TGCAGCGTTGAAGGGACTAGCGGCTACAATGAGCAGTTCTTC; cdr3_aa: CSVEGTSGYNEQFF
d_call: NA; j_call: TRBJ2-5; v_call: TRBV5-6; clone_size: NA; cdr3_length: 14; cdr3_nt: TGTGCCAGCAGCTTGGAATCAGCAGGGGAGACCCAGTACTTC; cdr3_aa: CASSLESAGETQYF